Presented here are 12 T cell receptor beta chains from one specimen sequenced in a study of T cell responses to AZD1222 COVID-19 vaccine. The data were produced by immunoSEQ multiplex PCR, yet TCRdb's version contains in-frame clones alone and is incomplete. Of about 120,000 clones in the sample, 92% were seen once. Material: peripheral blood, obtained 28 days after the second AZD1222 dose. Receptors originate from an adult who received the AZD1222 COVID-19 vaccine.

CDR3 in amino acids: CASSLVDQPQHF. CDR3 nucleotides: TGTGCCAGCAGCTTAGTTGATCAGCCCCAGCATTTT. This chain joins TRBV11-2 and TRBJ1-5, with D uncertain. Trimming took off 1 base at V and 5 bases at J, with 3 bases between the two ends. The CDR3 loop spans 12 amino acids. CDR1 is SGHAT, CDR2 FQNNGV, per germline.

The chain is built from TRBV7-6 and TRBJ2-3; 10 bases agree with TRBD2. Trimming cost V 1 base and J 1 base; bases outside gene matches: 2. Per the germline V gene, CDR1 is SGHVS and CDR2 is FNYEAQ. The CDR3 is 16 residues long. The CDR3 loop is CASSLEAGGGTDTQYF. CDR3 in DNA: TGTGCCAGCAGCTTAGAAGCGGGAGGGGGCACAGATACGCAGTATTTT.

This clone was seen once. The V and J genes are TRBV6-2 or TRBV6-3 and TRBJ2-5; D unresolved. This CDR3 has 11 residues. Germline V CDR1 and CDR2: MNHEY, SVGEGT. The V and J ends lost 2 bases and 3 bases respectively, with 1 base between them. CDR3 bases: TGTGCCAGCAGTTACGAAGAGACCCAGTACTTC. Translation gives CASSYEETQYF.

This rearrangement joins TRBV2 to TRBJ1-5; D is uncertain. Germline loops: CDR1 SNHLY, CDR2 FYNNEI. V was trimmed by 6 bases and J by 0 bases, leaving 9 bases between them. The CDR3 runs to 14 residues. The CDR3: CASRAANSNQPQHF. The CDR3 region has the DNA TGTGCCAGCAGGGCAGCAAATAGCAATCAGCCCCAGCATTTT. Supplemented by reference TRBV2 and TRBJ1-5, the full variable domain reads EPEVTQTPSHQVTQMGQEVILRCVPISNHLYFYWYRQILGQKVEFLVSFYNNEISEKSEIFDDQFSVERPDGSNFTLKIRSTKLEDSAMYFCASRAANSNQPQHFGDGTRLSIL.

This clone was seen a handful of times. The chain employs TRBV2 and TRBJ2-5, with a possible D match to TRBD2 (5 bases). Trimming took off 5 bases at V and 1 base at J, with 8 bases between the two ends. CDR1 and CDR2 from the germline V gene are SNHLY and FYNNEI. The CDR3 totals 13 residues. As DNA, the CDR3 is TGTGCCAGCAGTCCGCGGGTCCAAGAGACCCAGTACTTC. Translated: CASSPRVQETQYF. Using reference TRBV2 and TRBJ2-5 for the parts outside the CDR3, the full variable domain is EPEVTQTPSHQVTQMGQEVILRCVPISNHLYFYWYRQILGQKVEFLVSFYNNEISEKSEIFDDQFSVERPDGSNFTLKIRSTKLEDSAMYFCASSPRVQETQYFGPGTRLLVL.

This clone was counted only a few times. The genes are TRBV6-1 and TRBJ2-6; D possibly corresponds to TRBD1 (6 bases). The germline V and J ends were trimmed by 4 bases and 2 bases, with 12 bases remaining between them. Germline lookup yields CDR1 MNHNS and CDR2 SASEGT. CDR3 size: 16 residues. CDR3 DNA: TGTGCCAGCAGTGCTCAAACAGGGACTGGGGCCAACGTCCTGACTTTC. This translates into CASSAQTGTGANVLTF.

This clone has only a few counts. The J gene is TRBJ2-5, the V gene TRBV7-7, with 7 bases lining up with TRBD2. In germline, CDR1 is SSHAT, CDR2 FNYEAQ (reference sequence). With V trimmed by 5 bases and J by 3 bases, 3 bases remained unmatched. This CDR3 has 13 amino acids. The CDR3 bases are TGTGCCAGCAGCCCAGGACTAGAAGAGACCCAGTACTTC. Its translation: CASSPGLEETQYF.

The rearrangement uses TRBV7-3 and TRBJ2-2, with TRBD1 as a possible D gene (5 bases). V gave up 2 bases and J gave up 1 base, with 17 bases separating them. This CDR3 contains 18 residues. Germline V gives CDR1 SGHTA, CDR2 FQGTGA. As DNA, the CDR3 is TGTGCCAGCAGCTTAGAAGGGGCCAGGGTCCAGAACACCGGGGAGCTGTTTTTT. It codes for CASSLEGARVQNTGELFF.

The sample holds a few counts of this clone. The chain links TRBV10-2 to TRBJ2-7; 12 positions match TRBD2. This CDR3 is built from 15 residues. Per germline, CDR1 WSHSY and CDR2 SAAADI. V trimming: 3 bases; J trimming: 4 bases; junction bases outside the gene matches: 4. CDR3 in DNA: TGCGCCAGCAGTGATACTAGCGGGAGGCATTACGAGCAGTACTTC. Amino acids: CASSDTSGRHYEQYF.

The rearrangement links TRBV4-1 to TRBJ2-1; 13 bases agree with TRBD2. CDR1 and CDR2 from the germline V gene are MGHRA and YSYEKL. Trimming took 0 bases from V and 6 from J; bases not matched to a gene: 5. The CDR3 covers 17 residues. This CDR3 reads CASSQDPGLAGSNEQFF. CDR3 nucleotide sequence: TGCGCCAGCAGCCAAGATCCGGGACTAGCGGGAAGCAATGAGCAGTTCTTC.

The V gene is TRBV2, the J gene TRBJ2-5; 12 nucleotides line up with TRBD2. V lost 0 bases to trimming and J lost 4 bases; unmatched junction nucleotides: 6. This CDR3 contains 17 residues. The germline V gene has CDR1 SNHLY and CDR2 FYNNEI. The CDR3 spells CASSEALMGLAGETQYF. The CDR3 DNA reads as TGTGCCAGCAGTGAAGCGCTAATGGGACTAGCGGGAGAGACCCAGTACTTC.

CDR3 nucleotides: TGTGCCAGTAGTTCGTGGACAGCGAACACTGAAGCTTTCTTT. Amino acids: CASSSWTANTEAFF. The chain employs TRBV19 and TRBJ1-1; the D gene is possibly TRBD1 (6 bases). Germline CDR1 LNHDA, CDR2 SQIVND (reference sequence). V was clipped by 5 bases and J by 1 base, with 11 bases between them. The CDR3 extends over 14 amino acids.